This is a list of T cell receptor beta chains from one sample in a study of beta chain features in type 1 diabetes. Method: immunoSEQ multiplex PCR; TCRdb's copy keeps in-frame clones and lacks some. The sample holds hundreds of thousands of clones; roughly an eighth are singletons and the top ten take 0.03% to 0.045%. Material for sequencing was naive CD4+ T cells from blood. The receptor source for this set is a man aged 18 to 30 with type 1 diabetes. CDR3s include the opening cysteine and the closing phenylalanine or tryptophan. A D gene is named only where the DNA matches it firmly. Some rows have no size entry. The others give once, few or many, or a class for an expanded clone.

CDR3aa	CDR3nt	d_gene	abundance	v_gene	j_gene
CSVEAGVKRTDTQYF	TGCAGCGTTGAGGCAGGGGTCAAGCGCACAGATACGCAGTATTTT	.	.	TRBV29-1	TRBJ2-3
CACTGGGRQTSPLHF	TGTGCCTGCACGGGGGGGGGACGACAGACTTCACCCCTCCACTTT	.	few	TRBV30	TRBJ1-6
CSVLWGNPNTEAFF	TGCAGCGTTCTCTGGGGGAACCCGAACACTGAAGCTTTCTTT	.	.	TRBV29-1	TRBJ1-1
CASSLTSSGGIQYF	TGTGCCAGCAGCCTGACTAGCTCTGGGGGCATTCAGTACTTC	TRBD2	.	TRBV7-2	TRBJ2-4
CASSLASYNEQFF	TGTGCCAGCAGCTTAGCCTCCTACAATGAGCAGTTCTTC	.	.	TRBV11-1	TRBJ2-1
CASSPGTGRLPGNTIYF	TGCGCCAGCAGCCCCGGGACGGGTCGACTACCTGGAAACACCATATATTTT	.	.	TRBV4-3	TRBJ1-3
CATSTGGGAGTQYF	TGTGCCACCAGCACCGGGGGGGGCGCTGGGACCCAGTACTTC	TRBD2	few	TRBV15	TRBJ2-5
CASSPSPGQGSYGYTF	TGTGCCAGCAGCCCCTCTCCGGGACAGGGAAGCTATGGCTACACCTTC	TRBD1	.	TRBV5-4	TRBJ1-2
CAWSHRGPDTQYF	TGTGCCTGGAGCCACAGGGGCCCAGATACGCAGTATTTT	TRBD1	.	TRBV30	TRBJ2-3
CASSLFGNAYNEQFF	TGTGCCAGCAGCTTGTTCGGTAACGCCTACAATGAGCAGTTCTTC	.	.	TRBV5-4	TRBJ2-1
CASSLPGQGRYGYTF	TGTGCCAGCAGCTTACCGGGACAGGGTCGCTATGGCTACACCTTC	TRBD1	few	TRBV5-6	TRBJ1-2
CASSPLGVDTDTQYF	TGTGCCAGCAGCCCCCTTGGTGTTGACACAGATACGCAGTATTTT	.	.	TRBV7-3	TRBJ2-3
CASTMTVDRRNTEAFF	TGTGCCAGCACCATGACCGTCGACAGGAGGAACACTGAAGCTTTCTTT	.	few	TRBV7-2	TRBJ1-1
CASSQADAPGQLMFF	TGTGCCAGCAGCCAAGCTGACGCCCCGGGACAGCTCATGTTCTTC	TRBD1	few	TRBV4-2	TRBJ2-1
CAWRAEGGTEAFF	TGTGCCTGGAGAGCCGAAGGTGGCACTGAAGCTTTCTTT	.	.	TRBV30	TRBJ1-1
CATSRVARYEQYF	TGTGCCACCAGCAGAGTAGCAAGATACGAGCAGTACTTC	.	.	TRBV15	TRBJ2-7
CAWSVTDNQPQHF	TGTGCCTGGAGTGTAACAGACAATCAGCCCCAGCATTTT	.	.	TRBV30	TRBJ1-5
CASSLARGGEQYF	TGTGCCAGCAGCCTGGCCCGGGGAGGCGAGCAGTACTTC	.	.	TRBV7-2	TRBJ2-7
CAWSVQQGLTDTQYF	TGTGCCTGGAGTGTACAGCAGGGGCTCACAGATACGCAGTATTTT	.	few	TRBV30	TRBJ2-3
CASSDRGVSPLHF	TGTGCCAGCAGTGACAGGGGAGTCTCACCCCTCCACTTT	.	.	TRBV2	TRBJ1-6
CASSLGTGTDTQYF	TGTGCCAGCAGCTTGGGGACAGGCACAGATACGCAGTATTTT	.	.	TRBV5-4	TRBJ2-3
CSVDEPGSSYEQYF	TGCAGCGTTGACGAACCAGGGAGCTCCTACGAGCAGTACTTC	.	.	TRBV29-1	TRBJ2-7
CASSSSGGELFF	TGTGCCAGCAGCTCTAGCGGCGGGGAGCTGTTTTTT	TRBD2	.	TRBV11-3	TRBJ2-2
CASSRYTNYGYTF	TGTGCCAGCAGCCGATACACTAACTATGGCTACACCTTC	.	.	TRBV6-5	TRBJ1-2
CASSPQTGGIYEQYF	TGTGCCAGCAGCCCCCAGACAGGGGGCATATACGAGCAGTACTTC	TRBD1	few	TRBV7-2	TRBJ2-7
CSAPSGGGNEQFF	TGCAGCGCCCCGAGCGGTGGAGGCAATGAGCAGTTCTTC	.	.	TRBV29-1	TRBJ2-1
CAIRDRGETQYF	TGTGCCATAAGAGACAGGGGAGAGACCCAGTACTTC	TRBD1	few	TRBV10-3	TRBJ2-5
CAWSSTQETQYF	TGTGCCTGGAGTAGCACCCAAGAGACCCAGTACTTC	.	.	TRBV30	TRBJ2-5
CASSLVAGSGTDTQYF	TGTGCCAGCAGCCTAGTGGCGGGGAGCGGCACAGATACGCAGTATTTT	.	.	TRBV28	TRBJ2-3
CATSRAGVDPGTF	TGTGCCACCAGCAGAGCAGGAGTAGATCCGGGAACCTTC	.	few	TRBV15	TRBJ1-2